A single sample gave rise to the 28 T cell receptor beta chains below, sequenced in a study of CD8+CD57+ T cells in acquired aplastic anemia. The use of genomic DNA as template underpinned the TCR beta VDJ and CDR3 profiling. TCRdb processed the reads anew with MiXCR; each CDR3 protein has one entry. The sample includes about 160,000 distinct CDR3 sequences, just under 45% of them seen just once. The specimen sequenced was sorted CD4+, CD8+, or CD8+CD57+ T cells (not recorded which) from PBMCs. The receptors stem from a human donor in good health.

This clonotype has at least ten counts. The chain recombines TRBV4-1 with TRBJ2-3; maybe TRBD1 (5 bases). The CDR3 spans 17 residues. Per the germline V gene, CDR1 is MGHRA and CDR2 is YSYEKL. Trimming shortened V by 1 base and J by 6 bases, and 20 bases separated the two germline ends. CDR3 region: CASSQGSLTGTTDTQYF. CDR3 nucleotides: TGCGCCAGCAGCCAAGGGTCACTAACAGGTACAACTGATACGCAGTATTTT.

At least ten counts were recorded for this clonotype. The gene calls are TRBV12-3 or TRBV12-4 and TRBJ1-1; D is ambiguous. The CDR3 extends over 11 amino acids. With 6 bases removed from V and 10 bases from J, the gap between germline ends came to 12 bases. The CDR3 region has the DNA TGTGCCAGCAGAATAACGGAGGGAGCTTTCTTT. This sequence encodes CASRITEGAFF.

Details on this clonotype: This may arise from a read error, as a much more abundant clone is one base away. This chain connects TRBV20-1 to TRBJ1-6, with D perhaps matching TRBD1 (5 bases). Germline CDR1 and CDR2: DFQATT and SNEGSKA (reference sequence). This CDR3 is 13 amino acids long. CDR3 sequence (DNA): TGCAGCGGGGGTTCCGAGAATAATTCACCCCTCCACTTT. The encoded protein is CSGGSENNSPLHF.

The table lists this clonotype with many counts. J is TRBJ2-1 and V is TRBV11-2; 12 bases fit TRBD2. The CDR3 is 17 residues long. CDR1 is SGHAT, CDR2 FQNNGV, per germline. V lost 5 bases and J lost 2; bases outside the gene matches: 7. For the CDR3, the DNA is TGTGCCAGCAGCCTCCTAGGACTAGCGGGGACCTACAATGAGCAGTTCTTC. It yields the protein CASSLLGLAGTYNEQFF.

There are many counts of this clonotype. V gene TRBV5-4 combines with J gene TRBJ2-2; the match to TRBD2 covers 12 bases. The V and J ends lost 4 bases and 6 bases, in that order; junction bases with no gene match: 4. CDR3 size: 15 residues. Germline CDR1 and CDR2: SGHNT and YYREEE (reference sequence). In DNA form, the CDR3 reads TGTGCCAGCAGCCTAGCGGGAGGGCTCCCCGGGGAGCTGTTTTTT. This encodes CASSLAGGLPGELFF.

This clonotype was counted at least ten times. This chain links TRBV7-6 with TRBJ1-1; D uncertain. Germline values: CDR1 SGHVS, CDR2 FNYEAQ. The CDR3 runs to 15 residues. Trimming took off 1 base at V and 3 bases at J, with 12 bases between the two ends. In DNA, the CDR3 is TGTGCCAGCAGCTTAGAGGTTTTCTCGTACACTGAAGCTTTCTTT. Amino acids: CASSLEVFSYTEAFF.

The rearrangement joins TRBV10-2 to TRBJ2-1; 7 bases are a match to TRBD2. This CDR3 has 16 residues. After removal of 8 bases from V and 4 bases from J, the junction contained 14 bases not matched to a gene. CDR1 WSHSY and CDR2 SAAADI come from the germline V gene. DNA for the CDR3: TGCGCCAGCGGCTTTTCGGGGGAGGGAGTTTACAATGAGCAGTTCTTC. Amino acids: CASGFSGEGVYNEQFF.

The rearrangement uses TRBV10-2 and TRBJ2-3, with 10 bases matching TRBD2. Germline V lookup: CDR1 WSHSY, CDR2 SAAADI. Trimming took 10 bases from V and 8 from J; bases not matched to a gene: 9. The CDR3 contains 13 residues. CDR3 loop: CATTSGGAGTQYF. CDR3 DNA sequence: TGCGCCACCACGAGCGGGGGGGCAGGTACGCAGTATTTT.

This clonotype has only a few counts. Sequence at one end of the junction differs from germline and may be a read error. The CDR3 here is CAGSPQGTGSNEKLFF. As DNA, the CDR3 is TGTGCCGGCAGCCCCCAGGGGACAGGGTCTAATGAAAAACTGTTTTTT. The chain recombines TRBV25-1 with TRBJ1-4; 9 bases match TRBD1. Germline-derived CDR1 and CDR2 are MGHDK and SYGVNS. CDR3 length: 16 residues. Full variable domain (missing parts from reference TRBV25-1 and TRBJ1-4): EADIYQTPRYLVIGTGKKITLECSQTMGHDKMYWYQQDPGMELHLIHYSYGVNSTEKGDLSSESTVSRIRTEHFPLTLESARPSHTSQYLCAGSPQGTGSNEKLFFGSGTQLSVL.

The chain uses TRBV10-1 and TRBJ2-3, with D tentatively TRBD1 or TRBD2 (5 bases each). The germline V gene encodes CDR1 WNHNN and CDR2 SYGVQD (reference sequence). This CDR3 is 18 amino acids long. V dropped 3 bases and J dropped 4 bases, with 23 bases sitting between them. CDR3 amino acids: CASSDSGTPEENADTQYF. As DNA, the CDR3 is TGCGCCAGCAGTGATTCCGGGACGCCAGAAGAGAACGCAGATACGCAGTATTTT.

The rearrangement links TRBV7-9 to TRBJ2-1; D unclear. The CDR3 sequence is 13 residues long. V shed 4 bases and J shed 2 bases, with 6 bases lying between them. In germline, CDR1 is SEHNR, CDR2 FQNEAQ (reference sequence). CDR3 coding DNA: TGTGCCAGCAGCTCGGATACCTACAATGAGCAGTTCTTC. It translates to CASSSDTYNEQFF.

V usage is TRBV25-1 and J usage is TRBJ2-5; 7 bases are shared with TRBD1. CDR1 MGHDK and CDR2 SYGVNS come from the germline V gene. The ends lost 9 bases at V and 0 bases at J; junction bases unmatched: 10. The CDR3 sequence is 15 residues long. This CDR3 reads CASSPGQLYQETQYF. The CDR3 DNA is TGTGCCAGTTCTCCGGGACAGTTGTACCAAGAGACCCAGTACTTC.

This clonotype was seen at least ten times. The J gene is TRBJ2-5, the V gene TRBV24-1; possible D gene TRBD1, 5 bases. The ends were cut back, 4 bases at V and 7 bases at J, with 27 bases in the middle. Germline V gene data show CDR1 as KGHDR and CDR2 as SFDVKD. The CDR3 has 18 amino acids. Written as DNA, the CDR3 is TGTGCCACCAGTGACCTGCCGTCCATCAGGGCCCCGATTGGGACCCAGTACTTC. Its translation: CATSDLPSIRAPIGTQYF.

The V call is TRBV5-1, the J call TRBJ2-5, with 15 bases that match TRBD2. Germline CDR1 reads SGHRS; CDR2 reads YFSETQ. J gave up 5 bases and V 7 bases, and 6 bases lay outside the gene matches. The length of the CDR3 is 15 residues. In DNA form, the CDR3 reads TGCGCCAGCGGTTTGGGGACTAGCGGGAGGGAGACCCAGTACTTC. It yields the protein CASGLGTSGRETQYF.

This clonotype showed up just a few times. The V gene is TRBV30, the J gene TRBJ2-7; D may match TRBD1 or TRBD2 (7 bases each). The length of the CDR3 is 16 residues. Between the trimmed V and J ends, which lost 1 base and 6 bases, there was a span of 22 bases. The germline V gene has CDR1 GTSNPN and CDR2 SVGIG (reference sequence). The CDR3 spells CAWSGTAGGGRGEQYF. CDR3 bases: TGTGCCTGGAGTGGGACGGCAGGGGGAGGGCGGGGCGAGCAGTACTTC.

Many counts were recorded for this clonotype. CDR3 DNA: TGTGCCAGTAGTACGCAGACAGGGTGGAACACCGGGGAGCTGTTTTTT. Its translation: CASSTQTGWNTGELFF. V usage is TRBV19 and J usage is TRBJ2-2, with TRBD1 matching 7 bases. Trimming at V came to 4 bases and at J to 1 base, leaving 6 bases not matched to a gene. CDR3 length: 16 amino acids. Germline V gene data show CDR1 as LNHDA and CDR2 as SQIVND (reference sequence).

V gene TRBV7-2 combines with J gene TRBJ2-7; TRBD2 matches at 8 bases. There are 15 residues in the CDR3. J gave up 4 bases and V 5 bases, and 10 bases lay outside the gene matches. CDR1 SGHTA and CDR2 FQGNSA come from the germline V gene. CDR3 coding DNA: TGTGCCAGCAGCCTAAGCGGGGGTAAGACGTACGAGCAGTACTTC. This gives the protein CASSLSGGKTYEQYF.

Many counts were recorded for this clonotype. The V and J genes are TRBV2 and TRBJ1-1, with unresolved D. The CDR3 spans 14 residues. Germline CDR1 reads SNHLY; CDR2 reads FYNNEI. V was shortened by 6 bases and J by 5 bases, with 16 bases between the two germline ends. The CDR3 reads CASSDSSGWTEAFF. The CDR3 DNA reads TGTGCCAGCAGCGATTCCTCGGGGTGGACTGAAGCTTTCTTT.

This clonotype was detected ten times or more. The chain has TRBV10-3 and TRBJ2-1, with D maybe TRBD1 (6 bases). Germline loops: CDR1 ENHRY, CDR2 SYGVKD. The germline V and J ends were trimmed by 6 bases and 8 bases, with 11 bases remaining between them. CDR3 size: 12 residues. CDR3 amino acids: CAIRDSKDEQFF. The CDR3 coding sequence is TGTGCCATCAGGGACAGTAAGGATGAGCAGTTCTTC.

Concerning this clonotype: A much larger clonotype is one base distant, so this may be a read error. The chain carries TRBV5-1 and TRBJ2-1; 13 positions agree with TRBD2. Germline trimming cut 4 bases from V and 2 bases from J; bases unmatched to any gene: 6. The CDR3 consists of 17 residues. Germline V gives CDR1 SGHRS, CDR2 YFSETQ. CDR3 DNA: TGCGCCAGCAGCCCCCTTGGACTAGCGGGGGCCTACAATGAGCAGTTCTTC. Amino acid sequence: CASSPLGLAGAYNEQFF.

The rearrangement links TRBV15 to TRBJ2-7, with D perhaps matching TRBD2 (6 bases). Trimming cost V 0 bases and J 2 bases, with 8 bases left between them. This CDR3 region has 14 residues. Germline CDR1 and CDR2: LNHNV and YYDKDF (reference sequence). This CDR3 is CATSREGLTYEQYF. The CDR3, as DNA: TGTGCCACCAGCAGAGAGGGACTCACCTACGAGCAGTACTTC.

V usage is TRBV29-1 and J usage is TRBJ2-3; D possibly corresponds to TRBD2 (5 bases). This CDR3 is built from 12 residues. V dropped 6 bases and J dropped 4 bases, with 11 bases sitting between them. Germline V gene sequence: CDR1 SQVTM, CDR2 ANQGSEA. CDR3 DNA: TGCAGCGTGCAAAGAGGGCCAGATACGCAGTATTTT. Translating it yields CSVQRGPDTQYF.

There are many counts of this clonotype. This chain joins TRBV5-4 and TRBJ2-7; 11 bases align to TRBD2. V gave up 1 base and J gave up 5 bases; unmatched junction bases: 5. Germline CDR1 reads SGHNT; CDR2 reads YYREEE (reference sequence). There are 15 residues in the CDR3. CDR3 nucleotides: TGTGCCAGCAGCTTGACTAGCGGGAGAAGCCACGAGCAGTACTTC. Its protein product is CASSLTSGRSHEQYF.

This clonotype was seen many times. The chain couples TRBV5-1 to TRBJ2-3; D is ambiguous. V was cut by 0 bases and J by 0 bases, with 8 bases left in between. The CDR3 totals 15 residues. Germline lookup yields CDR1 SGHRS and CDR2 YFSETQ. The CDR3 sequence: CASSLVVTSTDTQYF. Written as DNA, the CDR3 is TGCGCCAGCAGCTTGGTGGTCACGAGCACAGATACGCAGTATTTT.

This clonotype was seen repeatedly, ten times or more. The chain uses TRBV11-2 and TRBJ1-6; D is uncertain. The CDR3 consists of 14 residues. V lost 1 base, J lost 10 bases, and 11 bases lay in between. Germline V gene lookup returns CDR1 SGHAT and CDR2 FQNNGV. CDR3 sequence reads: CASSLAGGSSPLHF. CDR3 nucleotides: TGTGCCAGCAGCTTAGCAGGCGGGAGCTCACCCCTCCACTTT.

This clonotype was observed a handful of times. The gene calls are TRBV12-3 or TRBV12-4 and TRBJ2-1, with D possibly matching TRBD2 (7 bases). There are 14 residues in the CDR3. Trimming left V 7 bases short and J 6 bases short, with 16 bases between. In nucleotides, the CDR3 is TGTGCCAGCACCTGGGGGGGGGCCCGCAATGAGCAGTTCTTC. It yields the protein CASTWGGARNEQFF.

The rearrangement uses TRBV7-9 and TRBJ2-7; TRBD2 aligns across 7 bases. CDR3 length: 13 amino acids. V shed 4 bases, J shed 6 bases, and the junction held 6 bases outside the gene matches. CDR1 SEHNR and CDR2 FQNEAQ come from the germline V gene (reference sequence). The CDR3 sequence: CASSSWTSREQYF. The CDR3 DNA follows: TGTGCCAGCAGCTCCTGGACTAGTCGCGAGCAGTACTTC.

Worth noting for this clonotype: A much bigger clone sits one base away, suggesting this may be a read error. The rearrangement joins TRBV5-6 to TRBJ2-3; possible D gene TRBD2, 5 bases. The CDR3 extends over 13 amino acids. The germline CDR1 and CDR2 sequences are SGHDT and YYEEEE. Here the CDR3 reads CASSFGLSDTHYF. The CDR3, as DNA: TGTGCCAGCAGCTTCGGACTCTCAGATACGCACTATTTT.